One and the same sample provided the 12 T cell receptor beta chains below, sequenced in a study of neurological immune-mediated disorders. TCRdb used MiXCR to reprocess the 5' RACE reads, holding one entry per CDR3 protein. The sample has tens of thousands of distinct CDR3 sequences, more than 3% seen once. The sample comprised CD4+ T cells from blood. All receptors derive from a woman in her forties with multiple sclerosis.

At least ten counts were recorded for this clonotype. The gene calls are TRBV10-3 and TRBJ1-1; perhaps TRBD1 as D (6 bases). The CDR3 totals 14 residues. Germline loops: CDR1 ENHRY, CDR2 SYGVKD. Trimming took 3 bases from V and 1 from J, leaving 9 bases between them. CDR3: CAISDRQENTEAFF. The CDR3 DNA sequence: TGTGCCATCAGTGATAGACAGGAGAACACTGAAGCTTTCTTT.

This clonotype was counted ten times or more. This chain connects TRBV7-9 to TRBJ2-7, with TRBD1 as a possible D gene (6 bases). The CDR3 loop spans 13 amino acids. V was cut by 5 bases and J by 5 bases, with 13 bases left in between. Germline-derived CDR1 and CDR2 are SEHNR and FQNEAQ (reference sequence). Here the CDR3 reads CASSHGQSNEQYF. The CDR3 DNA is TGTGCCAGCAGCCACGGACAGTCCAACGAGCAGTACTTC.

This clonotype occurred many times. This CDR3 reads CASRAGGGYNEQFF. The CDR3 DNA reads as TGCGCCAGCAGAGCGGGGGGTGGATACAATGAGCAGTTCTTC. The chain uses TRBV5-1 and TRBJ2-1, with 9 bases aligning to TRBD2. The germline V gene has CDR1 SGHRS and CDR2 YFSETQ. This CDR3 comprises 14 residues. Trimming took 5 bases from V and 4 from J; bases not matched to a gene: 4.

This clonotype was counted ten times or more. The chain carries TRBV12-3 or TRBV12-4 and TRBJ1-1, with TRBD1 identical over 9 bases. The CDR3 sequence is 14 residues long. Germline trimming cut 6 bases from V and 4 bases from J; bases unmatched to any gene: 6. The CDR3 nucleotides read TGTGCCAGCAGATCTACAGGGGGCATCACTGAAGCTTTCTTT. Translation: CASRSTGGITEAFF.

This clonotype was found many times. The rearrangement links TRBV29-1 to TRBJ2-3, with 9 bases fitting TRBD2. Germline V lookup: CDR1 SQVTM, CDR2 ANQGSEA. The CDR3 sequence is 15 residues long. V lost 4 bases to trimming and J lost 0 bases; unmatched junction nucleotides: 5. CDR3 coding DNA: TGCAGCGTTGTTCCTAGCGGGATCAGCACAGATACGCAGTATTTT. Translation: CSVVPSGISTDTQYF.

Many counts were recorded for this clonotype. The chain joins TRBV15 to TRBJ2-1; the match to TRBD2 covers 8 bases. This CDR3 is 13 amino acids long. The V gene's germline CDR1 is LNHNV and CDR2 YYDKDF (reference sequence). Losses at the gene ends were 3 bases for V and 8 bases for J; bases not matched to a gene: 3. The CDR3 sequence: CATSRGLVDEQFF. Written as DNA, the CDR3 is TGTGCCACCAGCAGGGGACTAGTTGATGAGCAGTTCTTC.

Many counts were recorded for this clonotype. The CDR3 DNA reads TGTGCCAGCAGCTTAGTACGGGGACTGAACTATGGCTACACCTTC. Protein sequence: CASSLVRGLNYGYTF. This chain joins TRBV11-2 and TRBJ1-2, with D perhaps TRBD1 (5 bases). The CDR3 has 15 residues. Trimming took off 1 base at V and 2 bases at J, with 11 bases between the two ends. In germline, CDR1 is SGHAT, CDR2 FQNNGV. Combining the CDR3 with reference TRBV11-2 and TRBJ1-2 gives the whole variable domain EAGVAQSPRYKIIEKRQSVAFWCNPISGHATLYWYQQILGQGPKLLIQFQNNGVVDDSQLPKDRFSAERLKGVDSTLKIQPAKLEDSAVYLCASSLVRGLNYGYTFGSGTRLTVV.

This clonotype was seen ten or more times. The chain uses TRBV29-1 and TRBJ2-7, with D perhaps TRBD1 (5 bases). The germline gives CDR1 SQVTM, CDR2 ANQGSEA. Trimming took 0 bases from V and 3 from J, leaving 9 bases between them. This CDR3 is built from 13 residues. CDR3 sequence reads: CSVEDGTGYEQYF. The CDR3 region has the DNA TGCAGCGTTGAAGATGGTACAGGCTACGAGCAGTACTTC.

This clonotype has a count of ten or more. The chain carries TRBV6-2 or TRBV6-3 and TRBJ2-3; D is possibly TRBD1 or TRBD2 (6 bases each). Between the trimmed V and J ends, which lost 0 bases and 2 bases, there was a span of 15 bases. The CDR3 runs 17 residues. From germline, CDR1 is MNHEY and CDR2 SVGEGT. CDR3 residues: CASSYSGGRQFTDTQYF. The CDR3 DNA reads as TGTGCCAGCAGTTACTCGGGGGGCCGACAATTCACAGATACGCAGTATTTT.

This clonotype was counted at least ten times. J is TRBJ1-1 and V is TRBV3-1; 9 bases align to TRBD1. The junction had 6 bases not matched to a gene; V was cut back by 6 bases and J by 4 bases. CDR1 is LGHDT and CDR2 is YNNKEL in the germline V gene (reference sequence). The CDR3 consists of 14 residues. The CDR3 here is CASRARDRATEAFF. Written as DNA, the CDR3 is TGTGCCAGCAGAGCCCGGGACAGGGCCACTGAAGCTTTCTTT.

This clonotype was counted at least ten times. This chain uses TRBV20-1 with TRBJ1-1; 8 nucleotides line up with TRBD1. V lost 7 bases to trimming and J lost 5 bases; unmatched junction nucleotides: 9. This CDR3 spans 13 amino acids. CDR1 and CDR2 from the germline V gene are DFQATT and SNEGSKA (reference sequence). The CDR3 here is CSGTGQEGTEAFF. Here the CDR3 DNA reads TGCAGTGGAACGGGACAGGAGGGAACTGAAGCTTTCTTT.

There are many counts of this clonotype. V usage is TRBV5-5 and J usage is TRBJ1-1; D ambiguous. This CDR3 is 14 amino acids long. From germline, CDR1 is SGHKS and CDR2 YYEKEE (reference sequence). V was shortened by 2 bases and J by 0 bases, with 8 bases between the two germline ends. CDR3 loop: CASSLQFMNTEAFF. The DNA of the CDR3 is TGTGCCAGCAGCTTACAGTTCATGAACACTGAAGCTTTCTTT.